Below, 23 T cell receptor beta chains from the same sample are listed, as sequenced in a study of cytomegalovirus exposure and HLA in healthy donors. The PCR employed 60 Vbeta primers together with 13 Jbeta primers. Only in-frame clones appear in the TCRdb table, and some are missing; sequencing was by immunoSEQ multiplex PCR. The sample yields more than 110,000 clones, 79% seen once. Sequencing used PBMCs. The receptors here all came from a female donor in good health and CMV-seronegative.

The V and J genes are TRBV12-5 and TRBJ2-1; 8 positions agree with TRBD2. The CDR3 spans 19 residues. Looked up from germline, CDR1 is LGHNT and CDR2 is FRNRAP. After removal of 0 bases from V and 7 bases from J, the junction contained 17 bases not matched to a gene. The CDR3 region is CASGLVPVLRGRTQNEQFF. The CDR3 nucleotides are TGTGCTAGTGGTTTGGTGCCGGTATTACGCGGGAGGACTCAAAATGAGCAGTTCTTC.

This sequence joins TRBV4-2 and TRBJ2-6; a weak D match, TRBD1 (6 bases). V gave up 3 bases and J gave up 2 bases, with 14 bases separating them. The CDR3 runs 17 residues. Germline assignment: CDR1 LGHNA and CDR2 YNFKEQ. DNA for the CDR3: TGTGCCAGCAGCCAGGGGGCCTCCAACCCTGGGGCCAACGTCCTGACTTTC. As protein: CASSQGASNPGANVLTF.

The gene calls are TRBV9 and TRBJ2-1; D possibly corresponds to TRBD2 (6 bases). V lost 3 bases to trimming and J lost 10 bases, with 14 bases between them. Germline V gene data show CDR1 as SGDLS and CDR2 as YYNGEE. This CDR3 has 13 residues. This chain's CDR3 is CASSGGTATEQFF. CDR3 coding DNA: TGTGCCAGCAGCGGAGGGACTGCCACGGAGCAGTTCTTC.

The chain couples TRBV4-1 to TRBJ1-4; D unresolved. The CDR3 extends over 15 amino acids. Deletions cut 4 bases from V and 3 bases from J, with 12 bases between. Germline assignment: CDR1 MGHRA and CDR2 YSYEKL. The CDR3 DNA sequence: TGCGCCAGCAGCCCCATTGACACATCTAATGAAAAACTGTTTTTT. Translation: CASSPIDTSNEKLFF.

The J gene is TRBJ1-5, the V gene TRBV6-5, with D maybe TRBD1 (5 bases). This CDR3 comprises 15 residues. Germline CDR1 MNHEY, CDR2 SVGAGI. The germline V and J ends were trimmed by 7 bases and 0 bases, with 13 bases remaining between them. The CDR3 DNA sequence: TGTGCCAGCAATACAGGCCCTTATAGCAATCAGCCCCAGCATTTT. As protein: CASNTGPYSNQPQHF.

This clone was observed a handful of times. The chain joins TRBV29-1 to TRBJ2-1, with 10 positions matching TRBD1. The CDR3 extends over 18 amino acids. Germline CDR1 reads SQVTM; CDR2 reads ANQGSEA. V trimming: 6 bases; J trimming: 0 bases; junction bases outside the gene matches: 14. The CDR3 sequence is CSVPGQGIVAGSYNEQFF. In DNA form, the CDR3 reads TGCAGCGTGCCGGGACAGGGGATAGTGGCAGGCTCCTACAATGAGCAGTTCTTC.

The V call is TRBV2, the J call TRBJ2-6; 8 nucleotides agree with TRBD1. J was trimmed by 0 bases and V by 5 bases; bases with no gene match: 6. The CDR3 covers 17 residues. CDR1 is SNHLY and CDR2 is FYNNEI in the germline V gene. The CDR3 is CASSLDRVASGANVLTF. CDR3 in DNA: TGTGCCAGCAGTTTGGACAGGGTGGCCTCTGGGGCCAACGTCCTGACTTTC. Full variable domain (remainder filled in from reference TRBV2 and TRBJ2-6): EPEVTQTPSHQVTQMGQEVILRCVPISNHLYFYWYRQILGQKVEFLVSFYNNEISEKSEIFDDQFSVERPDGSNFTLKIRSTKLEDSAMYFCASSLDRVASGANVLTFGAGSRLTVL.

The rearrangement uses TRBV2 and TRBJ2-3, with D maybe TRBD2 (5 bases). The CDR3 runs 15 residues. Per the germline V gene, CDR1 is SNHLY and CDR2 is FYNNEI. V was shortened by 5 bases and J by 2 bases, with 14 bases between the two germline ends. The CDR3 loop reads CASSWGAGVTDTQYF. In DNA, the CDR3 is TGTGCCAGCAGTTGGGGTGCGGGCGTCACAGATACGCAGTATTTT. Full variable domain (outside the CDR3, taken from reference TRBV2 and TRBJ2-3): EPEVTQTPSHQVTQMGQEVILRCVPISNHLYFYWYRQILGQKVEFLVSFYNNEISEKSEIFDDQFSVERPDGSNFTLKIRSTKLEDSAMYFCASSWGAGVTDTQYFGPGTRLTVL.

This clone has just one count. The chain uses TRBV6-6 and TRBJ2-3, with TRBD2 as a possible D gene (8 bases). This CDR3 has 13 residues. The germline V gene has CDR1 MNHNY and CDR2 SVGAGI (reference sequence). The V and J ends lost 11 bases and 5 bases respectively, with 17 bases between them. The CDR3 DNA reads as TGTGCCTTACAGGGGCTAGCGGGAGATACGCAGTATTTT. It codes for CALQGLAGDTQYF.

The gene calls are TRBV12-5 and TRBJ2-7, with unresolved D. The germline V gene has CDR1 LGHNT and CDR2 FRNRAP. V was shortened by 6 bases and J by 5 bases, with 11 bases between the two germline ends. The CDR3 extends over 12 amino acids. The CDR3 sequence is CASGLNVDEQYF. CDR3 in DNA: TGTGCTAGTGGACTGAACGTAGACGAGCAGTACTTC.

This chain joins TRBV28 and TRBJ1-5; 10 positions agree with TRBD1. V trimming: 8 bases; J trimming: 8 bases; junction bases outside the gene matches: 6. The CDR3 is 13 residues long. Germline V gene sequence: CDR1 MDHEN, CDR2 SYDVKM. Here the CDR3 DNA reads TGTGCCAGCCTGACAGGGGGCTTGGAGCCCCAGCATTTT. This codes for CASLTGGLEPQHF.

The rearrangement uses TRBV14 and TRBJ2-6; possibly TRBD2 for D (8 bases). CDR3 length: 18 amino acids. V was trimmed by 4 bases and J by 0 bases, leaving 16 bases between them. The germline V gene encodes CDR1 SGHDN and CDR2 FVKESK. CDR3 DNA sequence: TGTGCCAGCAGCCCAACGGGGGGGACAGTCTCTGGGGCCAACGTCCTGACTTTC. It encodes CASSPTGGTVSGANVLTF.

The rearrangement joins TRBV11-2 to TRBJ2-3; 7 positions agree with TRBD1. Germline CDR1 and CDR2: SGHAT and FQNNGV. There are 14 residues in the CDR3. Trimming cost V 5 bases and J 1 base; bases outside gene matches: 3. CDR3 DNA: TGTGCCAGCAGCACCCAGGGGGGCACAGATACGCAGTATTTT. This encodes CASSTQGGTDTQYF.

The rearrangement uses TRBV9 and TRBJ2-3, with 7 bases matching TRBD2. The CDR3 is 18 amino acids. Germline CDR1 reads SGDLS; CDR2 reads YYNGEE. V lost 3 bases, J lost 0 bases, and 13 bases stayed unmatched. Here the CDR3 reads CASSGPDGAGRSTDTQYF. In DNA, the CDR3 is TGTGCCAGCAGCGGCCCGGATGGAGCGGGGCGTAGCACAGATACGCAGTATTTT.

The CDR3 DNA is TGTGCCAGCAGTTACTCGATGGCAAGACTTCAAGAGACCCAGTACTTC. Its translation is CASSYSMARLQETQYF. V usage is TRBV6-5 and J usage is TRBJ2-5; D not certain. This CDR3 spans 16 amino acids. From germline, CDR1 is MNHEY and CDR2 SVGAGI. V lost 0 bases, J lost 2 bases, and 13 bases lay in between.

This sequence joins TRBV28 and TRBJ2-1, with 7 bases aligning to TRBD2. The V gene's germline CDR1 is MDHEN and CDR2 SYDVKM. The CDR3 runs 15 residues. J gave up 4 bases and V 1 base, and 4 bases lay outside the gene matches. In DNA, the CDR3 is TGTGCCAGCAGTTTATCAGCGGGGCCTTACAATGAGCAGTTCTTC. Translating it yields CASSLSAGPYNEQFF.

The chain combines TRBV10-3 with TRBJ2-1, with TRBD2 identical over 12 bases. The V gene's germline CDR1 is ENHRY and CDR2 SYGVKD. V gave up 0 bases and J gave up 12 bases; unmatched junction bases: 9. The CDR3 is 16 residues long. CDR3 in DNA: TGTGCCATCAGTGAGTCTGTGCCTAGCGGGAGGGCCTCGCAGTTCTTC. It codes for CAISESVPSGRASQFF.

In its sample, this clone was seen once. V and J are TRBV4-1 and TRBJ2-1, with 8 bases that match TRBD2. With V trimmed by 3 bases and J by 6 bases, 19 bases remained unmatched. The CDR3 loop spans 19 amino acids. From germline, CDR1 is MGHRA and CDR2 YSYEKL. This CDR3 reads CASSHPPVRGLVGGNEQFF. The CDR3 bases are TGCGCCAGCAGCCATCCCCCTGTCCGGGGACTAGTAGGCGGCAATGAGCAGTTCTTC.

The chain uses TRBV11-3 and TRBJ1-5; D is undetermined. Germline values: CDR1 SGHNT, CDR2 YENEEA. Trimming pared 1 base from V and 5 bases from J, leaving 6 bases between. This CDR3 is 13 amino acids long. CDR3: CASSLGRDQPQHF. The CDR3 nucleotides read TGTGCCAGCAGCTTAGGACGGGATCAGCCCCAGCATTTT.

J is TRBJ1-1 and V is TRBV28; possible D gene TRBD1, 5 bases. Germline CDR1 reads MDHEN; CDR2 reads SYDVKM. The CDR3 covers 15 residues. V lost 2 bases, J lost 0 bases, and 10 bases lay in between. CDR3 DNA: TGTGCCAGCAGTTTAGACAGAGACATGAACACTGAAGCTTTCTTT. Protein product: CASSLDRDMNTEAFF.

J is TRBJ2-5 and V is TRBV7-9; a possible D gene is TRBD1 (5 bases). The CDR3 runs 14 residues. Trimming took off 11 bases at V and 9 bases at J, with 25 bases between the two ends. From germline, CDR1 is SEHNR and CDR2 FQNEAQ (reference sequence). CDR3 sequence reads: CASSGEGVMLAQYF. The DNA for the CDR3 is TGTGCCTCGTCGGGTGAAGGGGTAATGTTAGCCCAGTACTTC.

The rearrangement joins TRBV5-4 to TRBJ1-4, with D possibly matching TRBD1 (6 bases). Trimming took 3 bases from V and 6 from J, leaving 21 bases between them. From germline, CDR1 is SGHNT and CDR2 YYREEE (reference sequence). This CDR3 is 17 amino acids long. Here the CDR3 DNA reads TGTGCCAGCAGCTCAACCGGGGGGCGCGAGGGGGATGAAAAACTGTTTTTT. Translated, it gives CASSSTGGREGDEKLFF.

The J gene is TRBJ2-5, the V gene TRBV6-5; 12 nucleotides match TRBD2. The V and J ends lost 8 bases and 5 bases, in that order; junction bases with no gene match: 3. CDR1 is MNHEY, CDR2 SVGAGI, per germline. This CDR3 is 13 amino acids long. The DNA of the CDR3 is TGTGCCAGCCTAGCGGGAGGGGCGGAGACCCAGTACTTC. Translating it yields CASLAGGAETQYF.